These 18 T cell receptor beta chains originate from one sample sequenced in a study of beta chain features in type 1 diabetes. Sequencing targeted expressed TCRB transcripts, as all isolated RNA had been reverse transcribed. The assay was immunoSEQ multiplex PCR, and TCRdb's table has in-frame clones only and misses some. The sample consists of hundreds of thousands of clones, 9.6% of them appearing once. The sample consisted of naive CD4+ T cells from blood. These TCRs come from a woman under 30 in good health.

This clone was seen many times. The genes are TRBV7-2 and TRBJ2-1; 8 bases align to TRBD2. Germline values: CDR1 SGHTA, CDR2 FQGNSA. J lost 6 bases, V lost 4 bases, and 8 bases had no gene match. The CDR3 is 15 amino acids. CDR3 residues: CASSSRVGGANEQFF. Here the CDR3 DNA reads TGTGCCAGCAGCTCCAGGGTCGGGGGGGCCAATGAGCAGTTCTTC. The variable domain in full, with the rest retrieved from reference TRBV7-2 and TRBJ2-1, is GAGVSQSPSNKVTEKGKDVELRCDPISGHTALYWYRQSLGQGLEFLIYFQGNSAPDKSGLPSDRFSAERTGGSVSTLTIQRTQQEDSAVYLCASSSRVGGANEQFFGPGTRLTVL.

In this sample, this clone turned up a few times. This chain joins TRBV5-5 and TRBJ2-3; perhaps TRBD2 as D (6 bases). The CDR3 is 17 amino acids. Trimming cost V 0 bases and J 1 base, with 15 bases left between them. CDR1 is SGHKS, CDR2 YYEKEE, per germline (reference sequence). The CDR3 DNA reads TGTGCCAGCAGCTTGGGGAGGACGGGACTGGGCACAGATACGCAGTATTTT. Its protein product is CASSLGRTGLGTDTQYF.

The chain uses TRBV6-5 and TRBJ2-5; 8 bases match TRBD1. This CDR3 is 16 amino acids long. Germline values: CDR1 MNHEY, CDR2 SVGAGI. J was trimmed by 3 bases and V by 0 bases; bases with no gene match: 6. The CDR3 coding sequence is TGTGCCAGCAGTTACTCTTCGCGACAGGGGAAAGAGACCCAGTACTTC. It is translated as CASSYSSRQGKETQYF.

This clone was observed a few times. The chain joins TRBV19 to TRBJ2-7, with TRBD2 as a possible D gene (6 bases). From germline, CDR1 is LNHDA and CDR2 SQIVND (reference sequence). This CDR3 has 13 residues. Deletions cut 9 bases from V and 4 bases from J, with 16 bases between. CDR3 in amino acids: CARRVADRYEQYF. CDR3 nucleotides: TGTGCCAGAAGGGTAGCGGACCGTTACGAGCAGTACTTC.

The gene calls are TRBV21-1 and TRBJ1-5. TRBV21-1 constitutes a pseudogene. The CDR3 is made up of 14 amino acids. This CDR3 is CASSNGYSNQPQHF. The CDR3 DNA reads TGTGCCAGCAGCAACGGGTACAGCAATCAGCCCCAGCATTTT.

This clone was counted between two and nine times. The rearrangement links TRBV18 to TRBJ1-5; weak D call: TRBD1 (6 bases). Germline V gives CDR1 KGHSH, CDR2 LQKENI. The CDR3 spans 14 residues. The germline V and J ends were trimmed by 8 bases and 0 bases, with 11 bases remaining between them. Here the CDR3 reads CASRTENSNQPQHF. The CDR3 bases are TGTGCCAGCCGGACAGAGAATAGCAATCAGCCCCAGCATTTT.

This clone was found a few times. This sequence joins TRBV2 and TRBJ2-6; 7 bases fit TRBD1. There are 14 residues in the CDR3. V shed 8 bases, J shed 2 bases, and the junction held 3 bases outside the gene matches. CDR1 is SNHLY, CDR2 FYNNEI, per germline. The CDR3 loop reads CASDRVPGANVLTF. The CDR3 DNA reads as TGTGCCAGCGACAGGGTACCTGGGGCCAACGTCCTGACTTTC.

V gene TRBV10-3 combines with J gene TRBJ2-7; D possibly corresponds to TRBD1 (6 bases). V lost 4 bases, J lost 6 bases, and 13 bases lay in between. This CDR3 spans 13 amino acids. The germline V gene encodes CDR1 ENHRY and CDR2 SYGVKD. As DNA, the CDR3 is TGTGCCATCAGTGTGGAGCTCAGGGGCGAGCAGTACTTC. It is translated as CAISVELRGEQYF.

This clone was counted many times. CDR3 protein: CASSPPGTGAERGYTF. The CDR3 coding sequence is TGTGCCAGCTCACCACCAGGGACAGGGGCCGAACGCGGCTACACCTTC. This sequence joins TRBV18 and TRBJ1-2, with 10 bases that match TRBD1. Per germline, CDR1 KGHSH and CDR2 LQKENI. Trimming at V came to 0 bases and at J to 8 bases, leaving 9 bases not matched to a gene. The CDR3 is 16 amino acids.

This clone appeared many times. The gene calls are TRBV4-1 and TRBJ2-7, with TRBD2 identical over 10 bases. Trimming took 4 bases from V and 3 from J; bases not matched to a gene: 0. The CDR3 loop spans 13 amino acids. The germline gives CDR1 MGHRA, CDR2 YSYEKL. CDR3 DNA sequence: TGCGCCAGCAGCCTAGCGGGGGGCTACGAGCAGTACTTC. Translation gives CASSLAGGYEQYF.

A few counts support this clone. CDR3 sequence (DNA): TGTGCCTGGAGTGTCTTCGACAGCTCCTACGAGCAGTACTTC. Encoded protein: CAWSVFDSSYEQYF. The chain recombines TRBV30 with TRBJ2-7, with D possibly being TRBD1 (5 bases). V dropped 0 bases and J dropped 0 bases, with 9 bases sitting between them. CDR1 and CDR2 (germline): GTSNPN, SVGIG (reference sequence). The CDR3 sequence is 14 residues long.

Turning to this clone: The sample carries other DNA sequences with the same CDR3. The chain joins TRBV18 to TRBJ1-5; 7 bases align to TRBD1. This CDR3 region has 13 residues. V gave up 3 bases and J gave up 4 bases; unmatched junction bases: 0. In germline, CDR1 is KGHSH, CDR2 LQKENI. The CDR3: CASSPDRNQPQHF. CDR3 DNA sequence: TGTGCCAGCTCACCGGACAGGAATCAGCCCCAGCATTTT.

This clone was counted ten times or more. This chain connects TRBV7-2 to TRBJ1-5; maybe TRBD1 (6 bases). Trimming removed 6 bases from V and 5 bases from J, with 14 bases in between. Germline-derived CDR1 and CDR2 are SGHTA and FQGNSA. The CDR3 sequence is 14 residues long. Here the CDR3 reads CASSPGQSYQPQHF. The DNA of the CDR3 is TGTGCCAGCAGTCCCGGACAGAGCTATCAGCCCCAGCATTTT.

This clone was detected only a few times. This chain joins TRBV5-1 and TRBJ2-2; tentative D call: TRBD1 (5 bases). The ends were cut back, 0 bases at V and 7 bases at J, with 10 bases in the middle. In germline, CDR1 is SGHRS, CDR2 YFSETQ. The CDR3 totals 14 residues. The CDR3 is CASSLAQQDGELFF. As DNA, the CDR3 is TGCGCCAGCAGCTTGGCCCAACAGGACGGGGAGCTGTTTTTT.

The rearrangement links TRBV20-1 to TRBJ2-5; D call uncertain. Germline CDR1 and CDR2: DFQATT and SNEGSKA (reference sequence). This CDR3 contains 11 residues. Trimming pared 5 bases from V and 5 bases from J, leaving 9 bases between. DNA for the CDR3: TGCAGTGCTGTTCTCCTGGAGACCCAGTACTTC. It encodes CSAVLLETQYF.

This chain joins TRBV11-3 and TRBJ2-1; D unclear. The ends were cut back, 0 bases at V and 6 bases at J, with 3 bases in the middle. Germline V CDR1 and CDR2: SGHNT, YENEEA. This CDR3 is 12 amino acids long. CDR3 sequence (DNA): TGTGCCAGCAGCTTAGATAGCAATGAGCAGTTCTTC. Its translation: CASSLDSNEQFF.

The V call is TRBV2, the J call TRBJ1-2, with D possibly being TRBD1 (6 bases). This CDR3 is 12 amino acids long. Germline CDR1 and CDR2: SNHLY and FYNNEI. Trimming pared 6 bases from V and 6 bases from J, leaving 11 bases between. CDR3 nucleotides: TGTGCCAGCAGACAGGGAGTGGATGGCTACACCTTC. Its protein is CASRQGVDGYTF.

This clone came up a few times. V is TRBV29-1 and J is TRBJ2-3; 12 positions agree with TRBD2. CDR1 is SQVTM, CDR2 ANQGSEA, per germline. CDR3 length equals 17 residues. J was trimmed by 3 bases and V by 4 bases; bases with no gene match: 11. The CDR3 here is CSVVGLRLAGETDTQYF. The CDR3 coding sequence is TGCAGCGTTGTTGGACTCCGACTAGCGGGAGAAACAGATACGCAGTATTTT.